Listed below are T cell receptor beta chains from one sample, sequenced in a study of beta chain features in type 1 diabetes. Only in-frame clones appear in the TCRdb table, and some are missing; sequencing was by immunoSEQ multiplex PCR. The sample lists around 280,000 clones, about 15% occurring once. The source material was naive CD4+ T cells from blood. All receptors come from a man aged 18 to 30 with type 1 diabetes. The CDR3 runs from the conserved cysteine through the conserved F or W. A D gene is named only where the DNA matches it firmly. Rows may omit the clone size; those that give it use once, few, many or a size class.

>TRBJ2-5|TRBD1|few|TRBV5-1
TGCGCCAGCAGCTTGGGGGACAGGGTTTTAGAGACCCAGTACTTC
CASSLGDRVLETQYF
>TRBJ2-3|.|.|TRBV7-9
TGTGCCAGCAGCTTGGGTACAGGCACAGATACGCAGTATTTT
CASSLGTGTDTQYF
>TRBJ2-3|TRBD2|.|TRBV5-1
TGCGCCAGCAGCATATCTAGCGGGGGGGCCGCAGATACGCAGTATTTT
CASSISSGGAADTQYF
>TRBJ2-2|TRBD2|.|TRBV5-1
TGCGCCAGCAGCTCGGGACTAGCGGGAGATCGAACCGGGGAGCTGTTTTTT
CASSSGLAGDRTGELFF
>TRBJ1-1|.|few|TRBV9
TGTGCCAGCAGCGTGGGTACCGAGGCCCAGGGCACTGAAGCTTTCTTT
CASSVGTEAQGTEAFF
>TRBJ2-5|TRBD2|.|TRBV7-9
TGTGCCAGCAGCTCTGTAGCGGGTCCCCAAGAGACCCAGTACTTC
CASSSVAGPQETQYF
>TRBJ2-3|.|few|TRBV19
TGTGCCAGTAGGACATTATATACGCAGTATTTT
CASRTLYTQYF
>TRBJ1-2|TRBD1|few|TRBV19
TGTGCCAGTAGAGGGACAGGGATCTATGGCTACACCTTC
CASRGTGIYGYTF
>TRBJ2-5|TRBD2|.|TRBV27
TGTGCCAGCAGTTTATTCGGCGGGGGGGCCGAGACCCAGTACTTC
CASSLFGGGAETQYF
>TRBJ1-2|.|.|TRBV6-6
TGTGCCAGCATAAGACTGCCCAGTCTTTATGGCTACACCTTC
CASIRLPSLYGYTF
>TRBJ2-7|.|few|TRBV9
TGTGCCAGCAGCGTAGTAGGCGGGATGGAGCAGTACTTC
CASSVVGGMEQYF